This TCR beta chain was identified during a study of T cells in tuberculosis. Across the study: A South African cohort included IGRA-negative adolescents, latently infected IGRA-positive adolescents and adults with active tuberculosis. Blood was taken before or within 7 days of anti-tuberculosis therapy.

Germline V gene data show CDR1 as LGHNT and CDR2 as FRNRAP. This CDR3 spans 14 amino acids. Trimming removed 4 bases from V and 2 bases from J, with 8 bases in between. Method: immunoSEQ multiplex PCR; TCRdb's copy keeps in-frame clones and lacks some. Here the sample spans tens of thousands of clones, roughly 94% being singletons. Study outcomes and limitations: The TCR-beta difference was not significant; alpha differences partly reflected length.

Concerning this clone itself: Its target is not known.

Indicated time point: new active TB diagnosis, blood taken before or within 7 days of starting treatment. Active tuberculosis patients were new diagnoses, HIV-seronegative, South African, and aged 18 years or older. Specimen: PBMCs, collected at tuberculosis diagnosis. The sequence derives from an adult with tuberculosis. The chain is built from TRBV12-5 and TRBJ2-2; D ambiguous. The CDR3, as DNA: TGTGCTAGTGGTTCGAGACACAACACCGGGGAGCTGTTTTTT. This gives the protein CASGSRHNTGELFF. The whole variable domain, remainder taken from reference TRBV12-5 and TRBJ2-2, is DARVTQTPRHKVTEMGQEVTMRCQPILGHNTVFWYRQTMMQGLELLAYFRNRAPLDDSGMPKDRFSAEMPDATLATLKIQPSEPRDSAVYFCASGSRHNTGELFFGEGSRLTVL.